This entry lists 27 T cell receptor beta chains sequenced from one sample in a study of blood T cell repertoires in COVID-19. Produced via immunoSEQ multiplex PCR; TCRdb's table is partial and in-frame only. The table has roughly 170,000 clones, approximately 84% seen once. Sequences were obtained from peripheral blood. The receptor source for this set is a man between 35 and 55 years old who had recovered from COVID-19.

The chain links TRBV2 to TRBJ1-2; D gene uncertain. CDR1 is SNHLY and CDR2 is FYNNEI in the germline V gene. The CDR3 runs to 15 residues. With 1 base removed from V and 4 bases from J, the gap between germline ends came to 13 bases. Written as DNA, the CDR3 is TGTGCCAGCAGTGAAGGGCAGGCGTATTCCTATGGCTACACCTTC. Its translation: CASSEGQAYSYGYTF.

The chain couples TRBV7-6 to TRBJ2-7; TRBD2 might be the D (5 bases). V was trimmed by 5 bases and J by 3 bases, leaving 14 bases between them. The CDR3 is made up of 14 amino acids. The germline V gene has CDR1 SGHVS and CDR2 FNYEAQ. Here the CDR3 reads CASSKSGVFYEQYF. In DNA, the CDR3 is TGTGCCAGCAGCAAAAGCGGAGTGTTCTACGAGCAGTACTTC. The full variable domain, with the rest looked up from reference TRBV7-6 and TRBJ2-7, is GAGVSQSPRYKVTKRGQDVALRCDPISGHVSLYWYRQALGQGPEFLTYFNYEAQQDKSGLPNDRFSAERPEGSISTLTIQRTEQRDSAMYRCASSKSGVFYEQYFGPGTRLTVT.

V gene TRBV2 combines with J gene TRBJ1-4; perhaps TRBD1 as D (5 bases). CDR3 length: 14 residues. V was cut by 6 bases and J by 7 bases, with 15 bases left in between. The germline V gene has CDR1 SNHLY and CDR2 FYNNEI. CDR3 DNA sequence: TGTGCCAGCAGGGAGTCCAGGGAAAGTGAAAAACTGTTTTTT. The encoded protein is CASRESRESEKLFF.

V is TRBV3-1 (or the pseudogene TRBV3-2) and J is TRBJ2-7; D perhaps matches TRBD1 (6 bases). Per germline, CDR1 LGHDT and CDR2 YNNKEL (reference sequence). The CDR3 length is 13 residues. V was shortened by 4 bases and J by 2 bases, with 9 bases between the two germline ends. The DNA for the CDR3 is TGTGCCAGCAGCCGGACAGTACCCTACGAGCAGTACTTC. Protein: CASSRTVPYEQYF.

V gene TRBV7-2 combines with J gene TRBJ2-3; 7 bases align to TRBD2. V lost 4 bases to trimming and J lost 4 bases; unmatched junction nucleotides: 8. In germline, CDR1 is SGHTA, CDR2 FQGNSA. CDR3 length equals 15 residues. Written as DNA, the CDR3 is TGTGCCAGCAGCTATAGTGGGGGGGGTCCAGATACGCAGTATTTT. This gives the protein CASSYSGGGPDTQYF.

This clone was seen only once. This rearrangement joins TRBV5-1 to TRBJ2-3, with D perhaps TRBD2 (7 bases). The CDR3 has 18 amino acids. Germline V gene lookup returns CDR1 SGHRS and CDR2 YFSETQ. With 3 bases removed from V and 0 bases from J, the gap between germline ends came to 20 bases. The CDR3 DNA is TGCGCCAGCAGCTGGGCCAGCGGGACAAAAGCTAGCACAGATACGCAGTATTTT. It translates to CASSWASGTKASTDTQYF.

This clone showed up many times. The chain has TRBV19 and TRBJ1-2, with unresolved D. The CDR3 consists of 12 residues. V lost 3 bases and J 1 base, leaving 3 bases between the germline ends. The germline gives CDR1 LNHDA, CDR2 SQIVND (reference sequence). The CDR3 region is CASSISNYGYTF. For the CDR3, the DNA is TGTGCCAGTAGTATCAGTAACTATGGCTACACCTTC.

The V call is TRBV7-2, the J call TRBJ2-1, with D perhaps matching TRBD2 (5 bases). Looked up from germline, CDR1 is SGHTA and CDR2 is FQGNSA. The CDR3 has 14 residues. Trimming pared 6 bases from V and 8 bases from J, leaving 17 bases between. The CDR3 region is CASRPVAQRDEQFF. The CDR3, as DNA: TGTGCCAGCAGGCCCGTCGCCCAGAGGGATGAGCAGTTCTTC.

This chain uses TRBV28 with TRBJ1-5, with TRBD1 matching over 7 bases. The length of the CDR3 is 15 residues. Germline V gene sequence: CDR1 MDHEN, CDR2 SYDVKM. V was pared by 6 bases and J by 1 base, with 6 bases of the junction left unmatched. CDR3 sequence (DNA): TGTGCCAGCAGAAAACAGGGGTTGAGCAATCAGCCCCAGCATTTT. This gives the protein CASRKQGLSNQPQHF.

The chain recombines TRBV18 with TRBJ2-3; TRBD1 aligns across 9 bases. The CDR3 is made up of 15 amino acids. Unmatched junction bases numbered 5, after V lost 1 base and J lost 6 bases. The germline V gene encodes CDR1 KGHSH and CDR2 LQKENI. The CDR3 DNA reads TGTGCCAGCTCACCACGGACAGGGGTTTCGGATACGCAGTATTTT. It codes for CASSPRTGVSDTQYF.

The rearrangement links TRBV19 to TRBJ1-5; no clear D gene. V was clipped by 6 bases and J by 5 bases, with 8 bases between them. Germline CDR1 and CDR2: LNHDA and SQIVND (reference sequence). The CDR3 spans 12 residues. CDR3 in amino acids: CASSFSDQPQHF. CDR3 bases: TGTGCCAGTAGCTTTTCGGATCAGCCCCAGCATTTT.

This clone came up once. This chain links TRBV2 with TRBJ1-2; no clear D gene. Germline V gene sequence: CDR1 SNHLY, CDR2 FYNNEI. The CDR3 is made up of 13 amino acids. Trimming left V 4 bases short and J 8 bases short, with 14 bases between. In nucleotides, the CDR3 is TGTGCCAGCAGTGCTGGTCCTCCGGGAGGCTACACCTTC. Translating it yields CASSAGPPGGYTF.

This rearrangement joins TRBV27 to TRBJ1-1, with 8 bases lining up with TRBD1. CDR1 MNHEY and CDR2 SMNVEV come from the germline V gene (reference sequence). Trimming at V came to 4 bases and at J to 5 bases, leaving 15 bases not matched to a gene. The CDR3 extends over 17 amino acids. CDR3 sequence reads: CASSSDRRQGRGTEAFF. The CDR3 DNA reads as TGTGCCAGCAGTTCCGACCGTAGACAGGGGCGAGGTACTGAAGCTTTCTTT.

V and J are TRBV9 and TRBJ1-2; 11 bases are shared with TRBD1. This CDR3 has 15 amino acids. Trimming took 3 bases from V and 5 from J; bases not matched to a gene: 6. The V gene's germline CDR1 is SGDLS and CDR2 YYNGEE. CDR3 residues: CASSAKGQGGYGYTF. The CDR3 DNA sequence: TGTGCCAGCAGCGCTAAGGGACAGGGGGGTTATGGCTACACCTTC.

The rearrangement links TRBV11-2 to TRBJ2-5, with 8 bases that match TRBD1. Germline-derived CDR1 and CDR2 are SGHAT and FQNNGV. This CDR3 region has 16 residues. V shed 5 bases and J 4 bases; nucleotides not matched to a gene: 12. CDR3 DNA: TGTGCCAGCAGCATCTTCACCGGGACAGGAGTAGAGACCCAGTACTTC. Amino acid sequence: CASSIFTGTGVETQYF.

This chain uses TRBV11-3 with TRBJ1-5; tentative D call: TRBD1 (5 bases). The CDR3 contains 16 residues. The germline V gene has CDR1 SGHNT and CDR2 YENEEA. V was cut by 3 bases and J by 5 bases, with 17 bases left in between. The CDR3 loop reads CASSFPTGGPHQPQHF. CDR3 DNA sequence: TGTGCCAGCAGCTTTCCAACCGGGGGACCACATCAGCCCCAGCATTTT. Full variable domain (missing parts from reference TRBV11-3 and TRBJ1-5): EAGVVQSPRYKIIEKKQPVAFWCNPISGHNTLYWYLQNLGQGPELLIRYENEEAVDDSQLPKDRFSAERLKGVDSTLKIQPAELGDSAVYLCASSFPTGGPHQPQHFGDGTRLSIL.

V and J are TRBV29-1 and TRBJ1-1; TRBD1 matches 9 bases. Germline V gene data show CDR1 as SQVTM and CDR2 as ANQGSEA. After removal of 1 base from V and 3 bases from J, the junction contained 0 bases not matched to a gene. This CDR3 comprises 13 residues. The CDR3 sequence: CSVEGDRDTEAFF. CDR3 in DNA: TGCAGCGTTGAAGGGGACAGGGACACTGAAGCTTTCTTT.

The chain has TRBV19 and TRBJ2-1; TRBD1 agrees at 9 bases. Germline assignment: CDR1 LNHDA and CDR2 SQIVND (reference sequence). The CDR3 consists of 16 residues. Unmatched junction bases numbered 10, after V lost 5 bases and J lost 5 bases. The CDR3 spells CASSLTGTGRNNEQFF. The CDR3 coding sequence is TGTGCCAGTAGTCTAACCGGGACAGGGCGGAACAATGAGCAGTTCTTC.

This clone was detected once. V gene TRBV10-3 combines with J gene TRBJ2-3; D is undetermined. The CDR3 sequence is 13 residues long. The ends were cut back, 5 bases at V and 0 bases at J, with 6 bases in the middle. Germline V lookup: CDR1 ENHRY, CDR2 SYGVKD. The CDR3 loop reads CAISYTSTDTQYF. CDR3 in DNA: TGTGCCATCAGTTACACAAGCACAGATACGCAGTATTTT.

The chain recombines TRBV7-3 with TRBJ2-1; D possibly corresponds to TRBD1 (5 bases). V was cut by 5 bases and J by 0 bases, with 26 bases left in between. The CDR3 is made up of 20 amino acids. From germline, CDR1 is SGHTA and CDR2 FQGTGA. The CDR3 here is CASSPLSRGTKWDSYNEQFF. As DNA, the CDR3 is TGTGCCAGCAGCCCTCTTTCTAGGGGCACGAAGTGGGACTCCTACAATGAGCAGTTCTTC.

The genes are TRBV24-1 and TRBJ2-5; 11 positions match TRBD2. V lost 9 bases, J lost 8 bases, and 10 bases stayed unmatched. CDR1 is KGHDR, CDR2 SFDVKD, per germline. The CDR3 covers 14 residues. The CDR3 nucleotides read TGTGCCACCTCAGATAGCGGGAGGGGCGATACCCAGTACTTC. This sequence encodes CATSDSGRGDTQYF.

This sequence joins TRBV7-2 and TRBJ1-6; maybe TRBD1 (6 bases). The CDR3 has 15 residues. V lost 2 bases and J lost 7, with 12 bases in between. The germline gives CDR1 SGHTA, CDR2 FQGNSA. The CDR3 reads CASSLISQGNSPLHF. CDR3 DNA sequence: TGTGCCAGCAGCTTAATTTCGCAGGGGAATTCACCCCTCCACTTT.

The chain combines TRBV5-5 with TRBJ2-1; 8 bases map to TRBD2. This CDR3 has 13 residues. V dropped 9 bases and J dropped 2; count of bases not matched to a gene: 4. Germline V gives CDR1 SGHKS, CDR2 YYEKEE (reference sequence). The CDR3 reads CATGLAAYNEQFF. The CDR3 DNA reads TGTGCCACAGGACTAGCAGCCTACAATGAGCAGTTCTTC.

The V call is TRBV9, the J call TRBJ2-5, with D tentatively TRBD2 (5 bases). CDR1 and CDR2 from the germline V gene are SGDLS and YYNGEE. The CDR3 consists of 13 residues. Deletions cut 2 bases from V and 1 base from J, with 6 bases between. CDR3 in amino acids: CASSVSGQETQYF. CDR3 DNA: TGTGCCAGCAGCGTCAGCGGCCAAGAGACCCAGTACTTC.

This chain connects TRBV7-2 to TRBJ1-4; TRBD1 matches at 8 bases. Per germline, CDR1 SGHTA and CDR2 FQGNSA. The CDR3 runs to 14 residues. V was clipped by 5 bases and J by 8 bases; unmatched bases: 7. Here the CDR3 reads CASSPGQGGEKLFF. CDR3 coding DNA: TGTGCCAGCAGCCCAGGACAGGGAGGGGAAAAACTGTTTTTT.

The rearrangement links TRBV12-5 to TRBJ2-7; a possible D gene is TRBD1 (5 bases). V shed 1 base and J shed 3 bases, with 10 bases lying between them. The CDR3 covers 14 residues. The germline V gene has CDR1 LGHNT and CDR2 FRNRAP. CDR3 coding DNA: TGTGCTAGTGGTTTGGGAGACAGTTACTACGAGCAGTACTTC. Translated, it gives CASGLGDSYYEQYF.

The rearrangement uses TRBV5-1 and TRBJ2-7, with D perhaps TRBD1 (6 bases). V lost 2 bases, J lost 3 bases, and 12 bases lay in between. Germline CDR1 SGHRS, CDR2 YFSETQ. This CDR3 region has 14 residues. This chain's CDR3 is CASSFARDNYEQYF. The CDR3 bases are TGCGCCAGCAGCTTTGCCCGGGACAACTACGAGCAGTACTTC. The full variable domain, rest sourced from reference TRBV5-1 and TRBJ2-7, is KAGVTQTPRYLIKTRGQQVTLSCSPISGHRSVSWYQQTPGQGLQFLFEYFSETQRNKGNFPGRFSGRQFSNSRSEMNVSTLELGDSALYLCASSFARDNYEQYFGPGTRLTVT.